This T cell receptor beta chain was recorded in a study of blood T cells in healthy people across ages. As to this clonotype: The antigen is unknown.

The germline gives CDR1 SEHNR, CDR2 FQNEAQ (reference sequence). Trimming removed 5 bases from V and 9 bases from J, with 8 bases in between. There are 11 residues in the CDR3. The use of a sample-barcoded 5' primer and a J-beta primer mix characterized a second PCR of roughly 6 to 11 cycles. TCRdb re-analysed the 5' RACE reads in MiXCR, keeping a single row per CDR3 protein. The table records about 1.4 million distinct CDR3 sequences, roughly 64% of them present only once. Extractions gave at least 5.5 micrograms of total RNA per sample. General observations from the study: Long-lived donors exceeded aged donors in naive CD4+ cells and diversity.

The specimen was blood. The clonotype comes from a man aged 18 to 29 in good health. The chain joins TRBV7-9 to TRBJ2-1, with D unresolved. The CDR3 here is CASSAPIEQFF. CDR3 in DNA: TGTGCCAGCAGCGCACCGATTGAGCAGTTCTTC.